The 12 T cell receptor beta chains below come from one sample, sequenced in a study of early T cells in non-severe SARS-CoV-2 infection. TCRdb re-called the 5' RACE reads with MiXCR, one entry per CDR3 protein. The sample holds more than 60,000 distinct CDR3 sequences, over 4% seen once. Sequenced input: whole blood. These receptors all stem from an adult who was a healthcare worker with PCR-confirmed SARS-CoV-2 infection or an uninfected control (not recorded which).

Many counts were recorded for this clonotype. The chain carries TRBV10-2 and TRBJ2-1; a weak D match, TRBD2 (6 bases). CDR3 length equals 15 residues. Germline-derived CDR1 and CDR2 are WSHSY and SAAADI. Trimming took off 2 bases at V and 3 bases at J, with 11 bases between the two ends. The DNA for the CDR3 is TGCGCCAGCAGTGAGCGGGGAGGAGACTACAATGAGCAGTTCTTC. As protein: CASSERGGDYNEQFF.

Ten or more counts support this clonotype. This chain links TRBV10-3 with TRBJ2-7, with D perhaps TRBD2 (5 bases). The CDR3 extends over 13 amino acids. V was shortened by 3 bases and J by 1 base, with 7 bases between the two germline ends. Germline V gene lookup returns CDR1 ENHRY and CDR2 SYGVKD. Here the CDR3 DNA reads TGTGCCATCAGTGACGGGGTATCCTACGAGCAGTACTTC. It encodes CAISDGVSYEQYF.

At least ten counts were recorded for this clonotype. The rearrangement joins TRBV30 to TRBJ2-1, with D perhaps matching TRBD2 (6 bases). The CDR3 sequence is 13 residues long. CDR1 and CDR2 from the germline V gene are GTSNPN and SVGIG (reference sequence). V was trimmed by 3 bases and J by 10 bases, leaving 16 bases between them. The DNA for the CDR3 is TGTGCCTGGAGCGTCGACACCGCGGGGGAGCAGTTCTTC. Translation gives CAWSVDTAGEQFF.

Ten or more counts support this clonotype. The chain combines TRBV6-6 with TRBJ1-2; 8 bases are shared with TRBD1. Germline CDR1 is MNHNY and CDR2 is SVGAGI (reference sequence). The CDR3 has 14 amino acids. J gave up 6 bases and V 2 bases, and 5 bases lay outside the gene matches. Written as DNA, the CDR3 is TGTGCCAGCAGTTACGGAGGACAGGGACATGGCTACACCTTC. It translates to CASSYGGQGHGYTF.

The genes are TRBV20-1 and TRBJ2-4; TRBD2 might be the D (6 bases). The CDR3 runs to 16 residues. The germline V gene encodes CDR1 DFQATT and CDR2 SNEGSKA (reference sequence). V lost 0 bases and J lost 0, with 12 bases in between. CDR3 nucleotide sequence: TGCAGTGCTAGAGATTTCGCGGGAATAGCCAAAAACATTCAGTACTTC. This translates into CSARDFAGIAKNIQYF.

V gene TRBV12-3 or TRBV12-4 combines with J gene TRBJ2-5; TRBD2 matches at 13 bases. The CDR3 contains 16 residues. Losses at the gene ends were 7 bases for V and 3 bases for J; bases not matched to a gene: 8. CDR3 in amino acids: CASTIRTSGGEETQYF. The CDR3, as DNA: TGTGCCAGCACTATAAGGACTAGCGGGGGAGAAGAGACCCAGTACTTC.

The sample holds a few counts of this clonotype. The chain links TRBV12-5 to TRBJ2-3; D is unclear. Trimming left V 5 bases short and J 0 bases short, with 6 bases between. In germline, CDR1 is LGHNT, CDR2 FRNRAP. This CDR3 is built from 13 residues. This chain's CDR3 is CASGDRSTDTQYF. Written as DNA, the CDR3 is TGTGCTAGTGGTGACCGAAGCACAGATACGCAGTATTTT.

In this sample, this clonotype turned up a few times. For the CDR3, the DNA is TGTGCCAGCAGCCCGACCGGGAGCAATCAGCCCCAGCATTTT. Protein product: CASSPTGSNQPQHF. V is TRBV6-1 and J is TRBJ1-5; D is unresolved. The V end was cut by 6 bases, the J end by 1 base, with 10 bases between. Germline V gives CDR1 MNHNS, CDR2 SASEGT. This CDR3 has 14 amino acids.

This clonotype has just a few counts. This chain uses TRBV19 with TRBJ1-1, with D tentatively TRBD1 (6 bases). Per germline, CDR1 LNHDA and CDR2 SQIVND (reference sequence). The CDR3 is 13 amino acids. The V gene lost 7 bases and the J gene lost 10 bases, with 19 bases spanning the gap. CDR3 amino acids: CASTSPTGITAFF. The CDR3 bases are TGTGCCAGTACCTCCCCTACAGGGATCACAGCTTTCTTT.

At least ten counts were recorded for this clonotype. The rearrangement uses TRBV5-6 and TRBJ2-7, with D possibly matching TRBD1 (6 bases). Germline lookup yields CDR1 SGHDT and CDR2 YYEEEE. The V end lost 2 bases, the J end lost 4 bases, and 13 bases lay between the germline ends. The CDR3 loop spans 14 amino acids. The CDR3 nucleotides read TGTGCCAGCAGCTTTCCGGGACACTTTTACGAGCAGTACTTC. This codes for CASSFPGHFYEQYF.

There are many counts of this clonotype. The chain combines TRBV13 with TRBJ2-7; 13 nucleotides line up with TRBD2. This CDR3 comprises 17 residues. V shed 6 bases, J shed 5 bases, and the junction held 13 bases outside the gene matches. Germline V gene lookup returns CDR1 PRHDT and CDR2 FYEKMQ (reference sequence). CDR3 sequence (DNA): TGTGCCAGCAGTCGCGGACTAGCGGGAGCTTTTAGCCACGAGCAGTACTTC. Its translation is CASSRGLAGAFSHEQYF.

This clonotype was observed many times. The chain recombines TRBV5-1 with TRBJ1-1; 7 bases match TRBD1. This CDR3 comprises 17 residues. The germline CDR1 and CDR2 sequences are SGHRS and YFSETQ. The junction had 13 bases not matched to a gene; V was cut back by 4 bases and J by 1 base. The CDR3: CASSREGQTRSNTEAFF. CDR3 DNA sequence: TGCGCCAGCAGCAGAGAGGGACAGACAAGGTCGAACACTGAAGCTTTCTTT.